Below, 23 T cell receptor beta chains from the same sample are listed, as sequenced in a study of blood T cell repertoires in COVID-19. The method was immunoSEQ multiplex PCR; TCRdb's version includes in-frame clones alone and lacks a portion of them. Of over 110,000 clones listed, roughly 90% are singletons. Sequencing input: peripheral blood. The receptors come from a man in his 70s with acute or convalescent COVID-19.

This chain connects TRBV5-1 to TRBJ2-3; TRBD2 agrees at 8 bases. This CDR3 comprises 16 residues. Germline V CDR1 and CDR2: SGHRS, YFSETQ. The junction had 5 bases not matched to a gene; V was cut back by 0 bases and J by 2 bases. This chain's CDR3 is CASSLGTSSSTDTQYF. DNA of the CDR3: TGCGCCAGCAGCTTGGGGACTAGCTCTTCCACAGATACGCAGTATTTT. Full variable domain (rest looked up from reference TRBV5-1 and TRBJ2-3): KAGVTQTPRYLIKTRGQQVTLSCSPISGHRSVSWYQQTPGQGLQFLFEYFSETQRNKGNFPGRFSGRQFSNSRSEMNVSTLELGDSALYLCASSLGTSSSTDTQYFGPGTRLTVL.

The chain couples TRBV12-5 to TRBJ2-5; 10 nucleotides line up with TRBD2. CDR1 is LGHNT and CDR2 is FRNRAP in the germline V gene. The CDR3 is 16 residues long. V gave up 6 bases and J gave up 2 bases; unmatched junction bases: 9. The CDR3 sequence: CASGLRLAGPQETQYF. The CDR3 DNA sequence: TGTGCTAGTGGCCTCCGACTAGCGGGTCCGCAAGAGACCCAGTACTTC.

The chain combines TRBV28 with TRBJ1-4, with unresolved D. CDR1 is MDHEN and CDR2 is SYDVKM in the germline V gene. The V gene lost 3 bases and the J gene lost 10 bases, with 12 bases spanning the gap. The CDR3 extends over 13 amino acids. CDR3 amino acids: CASSFDGRGKLFF. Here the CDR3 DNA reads TGTGCCAGCAGTTTTGACGGGCGGGGAAAACTGTTTTTT.

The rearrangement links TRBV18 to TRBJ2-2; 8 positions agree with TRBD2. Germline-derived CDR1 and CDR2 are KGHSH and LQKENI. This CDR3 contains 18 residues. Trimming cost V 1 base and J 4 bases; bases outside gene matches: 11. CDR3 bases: TGTGCCAGCTCACCACGTTCTACTAGCGGCGCTGCCACCGGGGAGCTGTTTTTT. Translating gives CASSPRSTSGAATGELFF.

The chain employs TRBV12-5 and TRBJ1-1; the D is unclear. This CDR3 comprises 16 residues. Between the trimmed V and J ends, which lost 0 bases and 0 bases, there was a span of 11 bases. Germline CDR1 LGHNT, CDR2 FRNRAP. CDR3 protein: CASGLVLDTMNTEAFF. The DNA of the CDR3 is TGTGCTAGTGGTTTGGTACTAGATACTATGAACACTGAAGCTTTCTTT.

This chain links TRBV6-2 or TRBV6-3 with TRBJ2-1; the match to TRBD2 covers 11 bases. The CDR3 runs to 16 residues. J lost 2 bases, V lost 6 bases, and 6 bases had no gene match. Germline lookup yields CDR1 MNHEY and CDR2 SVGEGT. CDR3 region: CASSRGTSGPYNEQFF. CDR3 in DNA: TGTGCCAGCAGCCGCGGGACTAGCGGTCCCTACAATGAGCAGTTCTTC.

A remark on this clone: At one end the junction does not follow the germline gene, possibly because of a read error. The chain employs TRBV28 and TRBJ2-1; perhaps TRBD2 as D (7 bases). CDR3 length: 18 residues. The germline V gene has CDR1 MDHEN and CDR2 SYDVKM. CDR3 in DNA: TGTGCCAGTCTAGGGCAGGGGACCATCCAGCGGGGCTACCATGAGCAGTTCTTC. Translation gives CASLGQGTIQRGYHEQFF.

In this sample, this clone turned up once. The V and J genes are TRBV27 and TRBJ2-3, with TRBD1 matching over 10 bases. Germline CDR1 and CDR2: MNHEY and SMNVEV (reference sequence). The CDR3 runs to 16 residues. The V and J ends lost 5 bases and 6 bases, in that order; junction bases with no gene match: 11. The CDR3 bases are TGTGCCAGCAGTCCGGCCGGGACAGGGGCGGGGGATACGCAGTATTTT. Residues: CASSPAGTGAGDTQYF.

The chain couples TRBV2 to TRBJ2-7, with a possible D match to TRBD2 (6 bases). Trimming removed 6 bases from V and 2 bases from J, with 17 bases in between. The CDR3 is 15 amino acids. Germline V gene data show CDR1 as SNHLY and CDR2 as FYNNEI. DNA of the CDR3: TGTGCCAGCAGCGCGGGACCTCTCCTTACCTACGAGCAGTACTTC. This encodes CASSAGPLLTYEQYF.

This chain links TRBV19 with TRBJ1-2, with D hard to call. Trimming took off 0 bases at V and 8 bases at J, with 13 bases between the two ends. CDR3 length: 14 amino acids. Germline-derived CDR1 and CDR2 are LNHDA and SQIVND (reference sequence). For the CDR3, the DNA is TGTGCCAGTAGTATAGATTGGCGGCCGGGAGGCTACACCTTC. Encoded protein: CASSIDWRPGGYTF.

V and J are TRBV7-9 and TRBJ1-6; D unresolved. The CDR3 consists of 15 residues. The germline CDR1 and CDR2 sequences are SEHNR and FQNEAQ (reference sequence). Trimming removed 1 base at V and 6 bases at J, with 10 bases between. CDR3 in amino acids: CASSLGAGFNSPLHF. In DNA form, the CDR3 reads TGTGCCAGCAGCTTAGGGGCTGGGTTTAATTCACCCCTCCACTTT.

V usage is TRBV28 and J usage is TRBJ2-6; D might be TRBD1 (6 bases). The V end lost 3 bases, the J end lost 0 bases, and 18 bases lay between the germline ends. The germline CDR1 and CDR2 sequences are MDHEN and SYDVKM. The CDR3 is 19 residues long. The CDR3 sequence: CASSFRGQTLNSGANVLTF. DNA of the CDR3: TGTGCCAGCAGTTTCCGTGGACAGACGCTTAACTCTGGGGCCAACGTCCTGACTTTC.

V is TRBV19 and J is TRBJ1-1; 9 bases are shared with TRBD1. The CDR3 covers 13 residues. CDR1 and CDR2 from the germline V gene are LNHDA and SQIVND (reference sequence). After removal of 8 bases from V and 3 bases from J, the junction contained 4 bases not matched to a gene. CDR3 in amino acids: CASAGQGDTEAFF. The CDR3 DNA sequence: TGTGCCAGTGCGGGACAGGGCGACACTGAAGCTTTCTTT.

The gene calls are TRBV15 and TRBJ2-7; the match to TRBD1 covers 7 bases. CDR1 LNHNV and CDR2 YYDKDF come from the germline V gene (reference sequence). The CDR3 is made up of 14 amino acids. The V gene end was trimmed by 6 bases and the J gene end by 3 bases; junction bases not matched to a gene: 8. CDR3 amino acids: CATSTRDSIYEQYF. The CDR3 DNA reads TGTGCCACCAGTACCCGGGACAGCATCTACGAGCAGTACTTC.

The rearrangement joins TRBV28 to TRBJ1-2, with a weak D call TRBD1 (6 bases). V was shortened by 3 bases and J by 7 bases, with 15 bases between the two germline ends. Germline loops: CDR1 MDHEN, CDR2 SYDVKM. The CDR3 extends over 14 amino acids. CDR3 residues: CASSFTGSRGGYTF. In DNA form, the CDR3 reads TGTGCCAGCAGTTTTACAGGGTCTCGCGGTGGCTACACCTTC.

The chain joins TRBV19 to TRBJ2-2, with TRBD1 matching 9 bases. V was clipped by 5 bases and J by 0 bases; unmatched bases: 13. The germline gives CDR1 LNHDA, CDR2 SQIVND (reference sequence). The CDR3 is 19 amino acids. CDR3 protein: CASSAPGQGTVANTGELFF. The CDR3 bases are TGTGCCAGTAGTGCCCCGGGACAGGGAACGGTCGCGAACACCGGGGAGCTGTTTTTT.

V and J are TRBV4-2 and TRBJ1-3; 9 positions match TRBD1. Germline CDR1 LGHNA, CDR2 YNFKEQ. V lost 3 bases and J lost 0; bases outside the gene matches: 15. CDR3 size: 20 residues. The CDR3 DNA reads TGTGCCAGCAGCCAGAGAGGACAGGGGTATTACTCGATCTCTGGAAACACCATATATTTT. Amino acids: CASSQRGQGYYSISGNTIYF.

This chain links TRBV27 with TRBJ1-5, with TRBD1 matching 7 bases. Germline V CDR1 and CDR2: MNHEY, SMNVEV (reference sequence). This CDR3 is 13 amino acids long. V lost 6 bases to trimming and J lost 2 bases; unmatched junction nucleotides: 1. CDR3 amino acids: CASRQGGNQPQHF. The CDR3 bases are TGTGCCAGCAGGCAGGGGGGCAATCAGCCCCAGCATTTT.

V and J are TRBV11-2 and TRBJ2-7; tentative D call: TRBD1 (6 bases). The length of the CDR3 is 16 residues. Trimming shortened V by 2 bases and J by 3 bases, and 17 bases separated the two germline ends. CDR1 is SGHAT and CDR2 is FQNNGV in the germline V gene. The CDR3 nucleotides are TGTGCCAGCAGCTTAATAAGTGGTCAGGGGAACTACGAGCAGTACTTC. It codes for CASSLISGQGNYEQYF.

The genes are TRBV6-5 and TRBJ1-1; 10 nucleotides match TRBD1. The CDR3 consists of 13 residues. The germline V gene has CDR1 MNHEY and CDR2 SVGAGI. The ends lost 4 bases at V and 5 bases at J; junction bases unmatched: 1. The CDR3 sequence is CASSWTGGTEAFF. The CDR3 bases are TGTGCCAGCAGTTGGACAGGGGGGACTGAAGCTTTCTTT.

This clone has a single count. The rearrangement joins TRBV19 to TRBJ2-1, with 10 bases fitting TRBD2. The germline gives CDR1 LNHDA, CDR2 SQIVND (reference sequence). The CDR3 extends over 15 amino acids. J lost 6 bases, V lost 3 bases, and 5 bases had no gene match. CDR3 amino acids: CASSIFASGSNEQFF. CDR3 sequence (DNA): TGTGCCAGTAGTATCTTTGCTAGCGGGAGCAATGAGCAGTTCTTC.

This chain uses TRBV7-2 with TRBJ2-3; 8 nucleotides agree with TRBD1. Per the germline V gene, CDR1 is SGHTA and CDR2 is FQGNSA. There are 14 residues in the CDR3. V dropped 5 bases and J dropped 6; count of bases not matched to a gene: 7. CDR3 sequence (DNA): TGTGCCAGCAGCGCGAAGACAGGGGTGGATACGCAGTATTTT. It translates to CASSAKTGVDTQYF.

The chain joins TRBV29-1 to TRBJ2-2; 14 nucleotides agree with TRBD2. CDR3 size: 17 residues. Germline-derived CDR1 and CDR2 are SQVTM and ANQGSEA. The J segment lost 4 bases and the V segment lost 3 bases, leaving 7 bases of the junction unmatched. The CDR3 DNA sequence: TGCAGCGTTGAGGGGACTAGCGGGGGTTTCGGCACCGGGGAGCTGTTTTTT. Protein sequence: CSVEGTSGGFGTGELFF.